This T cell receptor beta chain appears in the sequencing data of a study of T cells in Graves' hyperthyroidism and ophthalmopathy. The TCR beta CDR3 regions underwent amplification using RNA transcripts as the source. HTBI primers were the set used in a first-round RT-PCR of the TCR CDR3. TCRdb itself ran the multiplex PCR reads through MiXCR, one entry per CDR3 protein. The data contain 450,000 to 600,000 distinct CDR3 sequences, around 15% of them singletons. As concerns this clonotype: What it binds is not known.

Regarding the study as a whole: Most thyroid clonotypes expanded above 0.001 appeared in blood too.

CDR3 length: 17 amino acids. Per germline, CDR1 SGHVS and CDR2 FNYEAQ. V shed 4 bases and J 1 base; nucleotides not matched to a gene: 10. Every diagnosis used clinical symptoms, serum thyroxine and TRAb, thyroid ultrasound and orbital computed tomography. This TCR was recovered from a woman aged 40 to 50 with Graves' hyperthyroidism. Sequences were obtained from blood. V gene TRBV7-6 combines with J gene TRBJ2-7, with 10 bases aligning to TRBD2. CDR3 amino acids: CASSWGGASGRSYEQYF. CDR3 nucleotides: TGTGCCAGCAGCTGGGGTGGGGCTAGCGGGAGATCCTACGAGCAGTACTTC.